The sequence of this TCR beta chain was determined in a study of post-analysis software for immune sequencing data (dated by TCRdb to between 2014 and 2016). Regarding the study in general: Recorded disease courses included relapsing-remitting, secondary progressive and progressive-relapsing multiple sclerosis, with some patients lacking subtype annotation. The patient repertoires were set against 10 or so previously published healthy control repertoires from donors whose ages ranged from 6 to 25 years. A subset of samples was prepared in parallel using single-end sample barcoding, then pooled and co-amplified after Illumina adapter ligation.

The CDR3, cysteine through phenylalanine, is 17 amino acids long. Left in the record is the CDR3 DNA by itself, 51 bases read in frame from the first base. From V the trimming removes 6 bases and from J it removes 1 base, while the gene matches leave 7 bases of the junction unaccounted for. Libraries were built with PCR. TCRdb records Illumina HiSeq 2500 as the sequencer. To reduce PCR and sequencing biases, unique molecular identifiers were incorporated into the TCR beta cDNA libraries. Some 500,000 cDNA molecules were obtained per 1 to 10 million input T cells, so each molecule approximated one T cell. Patient libraries were prepared and sequenced with the same protocol used for the earlier healthy control dataset. Within a given batch, samples were prepared together, multiplexed and sequenced on the same HiSeq lane. From the authors' description of their analysis: Raw barcoded reads were processed with MIGEC, and single-read molecular identifier groups were discarded before consensus assembly and CDR3 extraction. Clonotype tables were post-analysed with VDJtools, and diversity was normalized by down-sampling all datasets to the smallest sample size. To correct batch-related cross-sample contamination, repertoire overlap clustering matched CDR3 amino acid sequences but not nucleotide sequences. Using fastp at Q25 and MiXCR, TCRdb reprocessed the public reads and kept productive beta chains. Each CDR3 protein gets just one entry, which takes the most common genes and DNA from the rows behind it. TCRdb's processing, not the study's, gives the V and J calls here. The sample records about 460,000 distinct CDR3 sequences, approximately 45% of which are singletons. The top ten clonotypes cover around an eighth of the sample.

Of note for this clonotype: What this receptor recognizes is not known. The sample holds no much larger clone one base away, and base qualities are not on file.

Points the paper makes about the study in general: Direct clustering with F measure showed strong co-clustering of samples prepared in the same batch, prompting a batch-effect correction. Normalized Chao1 diversity was significantly lower in multiple sclerosis patients than controls, suggesting substantial peripheral T-cell clonal expansion. Roughly 5 TRBV segments, including TRBV5-6, TRBV5-1 and TRBV20-1, were significantly more frequent in patients than controls. The multiple sclerosis patient group was slightly younger than the control group.

TCR beta repertoires were profiled from peripheral blood of about a dozen young patients with multiple sclerosis to demonstrate the VDJtools post-analysis software. The multiple sclerosis patients were children and adolescents ranging in age from about 6 to 16 years. This sequence uses TRBV12-3 or TRBV12-4 and TRBJ2-5; 14 of the junction bases match TRBD2. This receptor was obtained from a girl aged 10-17 years with multiple sclerosis. The sequenced material came from blood. The sequenced DNA: TGTGCCAGCAGGCTGACTAGCGGGAGGGCCAGCCAAGAGACCCAGTACTTC. Protein translation: CASRLTSGRASQETQYF.